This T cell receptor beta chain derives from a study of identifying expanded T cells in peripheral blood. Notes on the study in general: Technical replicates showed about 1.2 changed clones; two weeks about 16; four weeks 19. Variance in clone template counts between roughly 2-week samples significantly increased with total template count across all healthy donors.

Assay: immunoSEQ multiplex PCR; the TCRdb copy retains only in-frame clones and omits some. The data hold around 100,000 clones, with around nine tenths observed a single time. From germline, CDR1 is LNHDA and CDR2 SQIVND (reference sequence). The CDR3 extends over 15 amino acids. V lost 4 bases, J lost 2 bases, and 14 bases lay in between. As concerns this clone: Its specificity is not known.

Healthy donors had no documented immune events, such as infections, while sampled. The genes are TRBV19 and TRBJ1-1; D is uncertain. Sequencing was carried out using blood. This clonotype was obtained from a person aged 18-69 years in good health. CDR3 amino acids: CASSRDREPNTEAFF. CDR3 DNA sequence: TGTGCCAGTAGTAGAGACCGGGAGCCTAACACTGAAGCTTTCTTT.